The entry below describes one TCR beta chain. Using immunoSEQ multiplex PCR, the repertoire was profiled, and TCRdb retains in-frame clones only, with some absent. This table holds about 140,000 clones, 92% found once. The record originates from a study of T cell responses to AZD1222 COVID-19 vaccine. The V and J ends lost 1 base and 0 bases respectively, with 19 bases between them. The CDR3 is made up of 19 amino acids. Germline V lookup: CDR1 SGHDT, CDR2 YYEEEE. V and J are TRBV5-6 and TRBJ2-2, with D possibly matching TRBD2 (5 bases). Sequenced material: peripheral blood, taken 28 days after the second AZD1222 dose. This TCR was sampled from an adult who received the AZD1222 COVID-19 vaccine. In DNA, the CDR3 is TGTGCCAGCAGCTTGCATGGTCGGTTGGCGGGTGCGAACACCGGGGAGCTGTTTTTT. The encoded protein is CASSLHGRLAGANTGELFF.